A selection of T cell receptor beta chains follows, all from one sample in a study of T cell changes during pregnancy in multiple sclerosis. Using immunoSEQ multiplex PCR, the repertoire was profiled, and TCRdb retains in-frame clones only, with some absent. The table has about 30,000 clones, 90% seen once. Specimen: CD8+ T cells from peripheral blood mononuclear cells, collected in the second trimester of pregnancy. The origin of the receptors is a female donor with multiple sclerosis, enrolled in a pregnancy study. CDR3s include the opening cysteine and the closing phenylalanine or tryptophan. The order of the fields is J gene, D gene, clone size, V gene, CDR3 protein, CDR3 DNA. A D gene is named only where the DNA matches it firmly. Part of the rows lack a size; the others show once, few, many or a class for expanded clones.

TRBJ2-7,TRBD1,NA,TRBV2,CASIPGTGGYEQYF,TGTGCCAGCATCCCCGGGACAGGGGGATACGAGCAGTACTTC
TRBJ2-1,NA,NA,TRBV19,CASSPQRGSVSYNEQFF,TGTGCCAGTAGTCCCCAGCGTGGGAGCGTATCCTACAATGAGCAGTTCTTC
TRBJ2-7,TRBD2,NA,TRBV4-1,CASSQVPSGRNEQYF,TGCGCCAGCAGCCAAGTCCCTAGCGGGAGAAACGAGCAGTACTTC
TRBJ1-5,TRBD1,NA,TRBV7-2,CASSLGDRGPDQPQHF,TGTGCCAGCAGCTTAGGGGACAGGGGACCCGATCAGCCCCAGCATTTT
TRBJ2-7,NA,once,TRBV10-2,CASSEERRDGFYEQYF,TGCGCCAGCTCAGAAGAGAGGAGGGACGGGTTCTACGAGCAGTACTTC
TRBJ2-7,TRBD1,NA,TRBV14,CASRQGAENEQYF,TGTGCCAGCAGACAGGGGGCAGAGAACGAGCAGTACTTC
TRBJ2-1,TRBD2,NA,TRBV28,CASSTPTLAGAHRPVYNEQFF,TGTGCCAGCAGCACCCCAACTCTAGCGGGGGCTCATCGCCCAGTCTACAATGAGCAGTTCTTC
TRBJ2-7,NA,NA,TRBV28,CASSLGHDTYEQYF,TGTGCCAGCAGTTTAGGGCATGACACCTACGAGCAGTACTTC
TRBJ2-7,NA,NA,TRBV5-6,CASSFRYAQDYEQYF,TGTGCCAGCAGCTTTCGATACGCCCAGGACTACGAGCAGTACTTC
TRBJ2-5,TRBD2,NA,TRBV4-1,CASSQDDGTSWRETQYF,TGCGCCAGCAGCCAAGATGACGGGACTAGCTGGAGGGAGACCCAGTACTTC
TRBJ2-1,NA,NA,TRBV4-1,CASSPEEASSYNEQFF,TGCGCCAGCAGCCCAGAGGAAGCGAGCTCCTACAATGAGCAGTTCTTC
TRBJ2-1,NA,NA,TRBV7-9,CASSLNPIIEGNEQFF,TGTGCCAGCAGCTTAAATCCTATTATCGAGGGCAATGAGCAGTTCTTC
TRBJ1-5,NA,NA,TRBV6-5,CASSKGGGNQPQHF,TGTGCCAGCAGTAAGGGGGGGGGCAATCAGCCCCAGCATTTT
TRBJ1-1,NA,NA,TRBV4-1,CASSLGGGTEAFF,TGCGCCAGCAGCCTGGGGGGGGGCACTGAAGCTTTCTTT
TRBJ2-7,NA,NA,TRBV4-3,CASSQDFSLRQYF,TGCGCCAGCAGCCAAGATTTTAGCCTAAGGCAGTACTTC
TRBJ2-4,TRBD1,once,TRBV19,CASSIQGAVKNIQYF,TGTGCCAGTAGTATACAGGGGGCTGTCAAAAACATTCAGTACTTC
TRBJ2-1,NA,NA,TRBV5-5,CASSSTGYEQFF,TGTGCCAGCAGCTCCACAGGGTATGAGCAGTTCTTC
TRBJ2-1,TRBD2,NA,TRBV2,CASSEAWGLAGGGYNEQFF,TGTGCCAGCAGTGAAGCTTGGGGACTAGCGGGAGGGGGATACAATGAGCAGTTCTTC
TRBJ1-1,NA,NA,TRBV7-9,CASSLLYGASDTEAFF,TGTGCCAGCAGCTTATTGTATGGGGCGTCGGACACTGAAGCTTTCTTT
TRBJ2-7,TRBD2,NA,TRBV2,CASSVGGGFYEQYF,TGTGCCAGCAGTGTAGGCGGGGGATTCTACGAGCAGTACTTC
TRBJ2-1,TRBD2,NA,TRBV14,CASSRSPGPGTSGYYNEQFF,TGTGCCAGCAGCCGGTCACCAGGACCAGGGACTAGCGGGTATTACAATGAGCAGTTCTTC
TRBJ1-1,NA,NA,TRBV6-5,CASRTSGMAFF,TGTGCCAGCAGGACCTCGGGGATGGCTTTCTTT
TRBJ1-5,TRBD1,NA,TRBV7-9,CASSPLTGGNQPQHF,TGTGCCAGCAGCCCACTGACAGGGGGCAATCAGCCCCAGCATTTT
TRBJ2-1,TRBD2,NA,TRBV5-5,CASMRGASGVAYEQFF,TGTGCCAGCATGAGGGGGGCTAGCGGGGTGGCGTATGAGCAGTTCTTC
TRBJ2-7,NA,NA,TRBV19,CASTLDSNEQYF,TGTGCCAGTACTCTAGACAGTAACGAGCAGTACTTC
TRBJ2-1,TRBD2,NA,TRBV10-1,CASSDRLAFGEQFF,TGCGCCAGCAGTGACCGACTAGCCTTTGGTGAGCAGTTCTTC
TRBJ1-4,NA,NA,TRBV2,CASRAVYGGGEKLFF,TGTGCCAGCAGAGCAGTGTATGGGGGGGGAGAAAAACTGTTTTTT
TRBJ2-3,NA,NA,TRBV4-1,CASSQGAPTSTDTQYF,TGCGCCAGCAGCCAAGGGGCACCCACTAGCACAGATACGCAGTATTTT
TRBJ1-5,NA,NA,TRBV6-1,CATDEGVRPQHF,TGTGCCACCGATGAGGGGGTGAGGCCCCAGCATTTT
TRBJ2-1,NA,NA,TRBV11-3,CASSPRGGSEQFF,TGTGCCAGCAGCCCCCGGGGTGGGAGTGAGCAGTTCTTC
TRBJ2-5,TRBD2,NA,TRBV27,CASSSLAGGGETQYF,TGTGCCAGCAGTTCACTAGCGGGAGGGGGGGAGACCCAGTACTTC
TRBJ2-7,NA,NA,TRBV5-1,CASRSESSYEQYF,TGCGCCAGCAGAAGTGAAAGCTCCTACGAGCAGTACTTC
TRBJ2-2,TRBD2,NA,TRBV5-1,CASRGRGPAQLVTGELFF,TGCGCCAGCCGCGGGAGGGGCCCCGCTCAATTAGTCACCGGGGAGCTGTTTTTT
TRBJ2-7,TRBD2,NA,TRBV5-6,CASSLVLLANHYEQYF,TGTGCCAGCAGCTTGGTGTTACTAGCGAACCACTACGAGCAGTACTTC
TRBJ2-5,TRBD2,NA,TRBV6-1,CASSLTSGTAETQYF,TGTGCCAGCAGTCTGACTAGCGGGACCGCAGAGACCCAGTACTTC
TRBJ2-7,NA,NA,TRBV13,CASSHGQIYEQYF,TGTGCCAGCAGTCATGGACAGATATACGAGCAGTACTTC
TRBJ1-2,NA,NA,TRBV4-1,CASSQEAGPRGYGYTF,TGCGCCAGCAGCCAAGAAGCAGGGCCTCGAGGCTATGGCTACACCTTC
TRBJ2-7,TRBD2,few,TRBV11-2,CASSLSRTSGYYEQYF,TGTGCCAGCAGCTTAAGCCGGACTAGCGGTTACTACGAGCAGTACTTC
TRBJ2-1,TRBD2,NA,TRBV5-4,CASSLASGSEQFF,TGTGCCAGCAGCTTGGCTAGCGGGAGTGAGCAGTTCTTC
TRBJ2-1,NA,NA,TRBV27,CASSLSTGYAYNEQFF,TGTGCCAGCAGTTTATCAACAGGGTATGCATACAATGAGCAGTTCTTC
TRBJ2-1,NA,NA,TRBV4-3,CASSQDKFRTPYRHNEQFF,TGCGCCAGCAGCCAAGACAAGTTCAGGACTCCCTATAGGCACAATGAGCAGTTCTTC
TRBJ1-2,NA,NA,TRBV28,CASSSAAAGRYGYTF,TGTGCCAGCAGTTCCGCGGCGGCAGGGAGGTATGGCTACACCTTC
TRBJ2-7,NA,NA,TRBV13,CASSLGQDYEQYF,TGTGCCAGCAGCTTAGGACAGGACTACGAGCAGTACTTC
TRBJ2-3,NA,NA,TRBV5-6,CASSLVRGLGTDTQYF,TGTGCCAGCAGCTTGGTAAGGGGTTTGGGCACAGATACGCAGTATTTT
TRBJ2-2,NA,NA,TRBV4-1,CASSLLQGTGELFF,TGCGCCAGCAGCCTACTACAGGGTACCGGGGAGCTGTTTTTT
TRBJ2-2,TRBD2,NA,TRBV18,CASSHPREGTPGELFF,TGTGCCAGCTCACACCCCCGGGAGGGGACCCCCGGGGAGCTGTTTTTT
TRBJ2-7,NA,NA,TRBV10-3,CAISNDSGFYEQYF,TGTGCCATCAGCAATGACAGTGGATTCTACGAGCAGTACTTC
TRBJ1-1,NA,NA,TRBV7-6,CASSLWEGEDTEAFF,TGTGCCAGCAGCTTATGGGAGGGGGAAGACACTGAAGCTTTCTTT